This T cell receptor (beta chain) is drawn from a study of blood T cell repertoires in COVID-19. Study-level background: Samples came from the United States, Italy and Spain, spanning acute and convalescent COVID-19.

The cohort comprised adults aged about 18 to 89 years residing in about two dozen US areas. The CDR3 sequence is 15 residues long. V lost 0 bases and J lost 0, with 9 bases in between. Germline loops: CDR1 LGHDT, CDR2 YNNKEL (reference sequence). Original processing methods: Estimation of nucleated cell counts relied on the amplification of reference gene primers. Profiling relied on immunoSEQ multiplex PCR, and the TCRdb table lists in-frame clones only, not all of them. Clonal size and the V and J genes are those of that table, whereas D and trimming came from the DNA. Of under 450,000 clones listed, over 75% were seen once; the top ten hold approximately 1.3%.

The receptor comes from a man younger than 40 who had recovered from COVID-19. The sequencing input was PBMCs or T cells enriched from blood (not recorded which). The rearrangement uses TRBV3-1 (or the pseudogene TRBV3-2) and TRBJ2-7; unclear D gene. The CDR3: CASSQDWAASYEQYF. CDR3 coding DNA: TGTGCCAGCAGCCAAGATTGGGCAGCCTCCTACGAGCAGTACTTC.